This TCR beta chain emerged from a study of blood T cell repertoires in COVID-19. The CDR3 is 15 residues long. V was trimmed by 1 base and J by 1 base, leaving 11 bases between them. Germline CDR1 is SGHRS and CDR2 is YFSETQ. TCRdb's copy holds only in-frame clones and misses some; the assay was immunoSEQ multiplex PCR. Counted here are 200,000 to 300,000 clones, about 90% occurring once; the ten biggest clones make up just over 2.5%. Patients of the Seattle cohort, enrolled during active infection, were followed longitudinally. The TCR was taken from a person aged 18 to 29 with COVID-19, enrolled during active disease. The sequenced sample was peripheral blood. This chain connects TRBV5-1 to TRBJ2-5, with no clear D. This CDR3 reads CASSLQALSQETQYF. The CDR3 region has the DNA TGCGCCAGCAGCTTGCAGGCCCTATCCCAAGAGACCCAGTACTTC.